This TCR beta chain was captured in a study of cytomegalovirus exposure and HLA in healthy donors. The PCR employed 60 Vbeta primers together with 13 Jbeta primers. Libraries were prepared by immunoSEQ multiplex PCR; TCRdb keeps only in-frame clonotypes and omits some of them. This table has tens of thousands of clones, approximately 68% appearing once. The specimen was PBMCs. This sequence was found in a man aged 30 to 39 in good health and CMV-seronegative.

CDR3 residues: CAWSSIGLAGVDSYEQYF. In DNA, the CDR3 is TGTGCCTGGAGTTCTATAGGACTAGCGGGAGTCGACTCCTACGAGCAGTACTTC. The chain joins TRBV30 to TRBJ2-7, with 13 nucleotides matching TRBD2. V lost 2 bases and J lost 0; bases outside the gene matches: 10. Germline CDR1 and CDR2: GTSNPN and SVGIG (reference sequence). This CDR3 comprises 18 residues.